What follows are 28 T cell receptor beta chains derived from one specimen sequenced in a study of OX40 agonist ivuxolimab in advanced cancers. The protocol was immunoSEQ multiplex PCR, while the TCRdb copy is restricted to in-frame clones and leaves out a portion. The sample yields some 10,000 clones, less than 80% seen once. The sample consisted of CD4+ or CD8+ T cells sorted from blood, taken in a trial of the OX40 agonist ivuxolimab. The origin of the receptors is an adult with an advanced solid tumor such as melanoma, head and neck, liver or kidney cancer.

This chain connects TRBV27 to TRBJ2-7; D is unresolved. The CDR3 runs 14 residues. Per germline, CDR1 MNHEY and CDR2 SMNVEV (reference sequence). Trimming took 2 bases from V and 0 from J, leaving 8 bases between them. CDR3 sequence (DNA): TGTGCCAGCAGTTTAGCGTATTCCTCCTACGAGCAGTACTTC. This codes for CASSLAYSSYEQYF.

V gene TRBV5-1 combines with J gene TRBJ2-5; tentatively, D is TRBD1 (6 bases). Trimming removed 2 bases from V and 5 bases from J, with 13 bases in between. CDR3 length: 14 residues. Germline assignment: CDR1 SGHRS and CDR2 YFSETQ. The DNA of the CDR3 is TGCGCCAGCAGCTTACAGGGCTCCGACGAGACCCAGTACTTC. Translated, it gives CASSLQGSDETQYF.

Remarks on this clone: The sample contains more than one DNA sequence encoding this CDR3. This chain uses TRBV2 with TRBJ1-2; 8 bases agree with TRBD1. This CDR3 is 13 amino acids long. The V gene end was trimmed by 5 bases and the J gene end by 3 bases; junction bases not matched to a gene: 2. Per germline, CDR1 SNHLY and CDR2 FYNNEI. CDR3 protein: CASSTGGDYGYTF. The CDR3 DNA reads TGTGCCAGCAGTACAGGGGGTGACTATGGCTACACCTTC.

This rearrangement joins TRBV7-3 to TRBJ1-1, with 8 bases matching TRBD1. The J segment lost 5 bases and the V segment lost 2 bases, leaving 7 bases of the junction unmatched. CDR1 and CDR2 (germline): SGHTA, FQGTGA. The CDR3 is 15 residues long. The CDR3 loop reads CASSLGQGPETEAFF. CDR3 DNA sequence: TGTGCCAGCAGCTTAGGACAGGGTCCCGAGACTGAAGCTTTCTTT.

V and J are TRBV6-5 and TRBJ2-6, with TRBD1 as a possible D gene (6 bases). V was pared by 5 bases and J by 2 bases, with 10 bases between. The CDR3 sequence is 15 residues long. The germline V gene encodes CDR1 MNHEY and CDR2 SVGAGI. As DNA, the CDR3 is TGTGCCAGCAGTCGTAACAGGGCTGGGGCCAACGTCCTGACTTTC. Translating gives CASSRNRAGANVLTF.

This chain links TRBV9 with TRBJ2-1; unclear D gene. V lost 0 bases and J 12 bases, leaving 16 bases between the germline ends. The V gene's germline CDR1 is SGDLS and CDR2 YYNGEE. The CDR3 has 14 amino acids. The CDR3 protein is CASSVDLGPPRQFF. CDR3 nucleotide sequence: TGTGCCAGCAGCGTAGATCTAGGCCCCCCGAGGCAGTTCTTC.

The chain employs TRBV6-6 and TRBJ1-2; D is ambiguous. CDR3 length: 16 amino acids. The ends were cut back, 2 bases at V and 1 base at J, with 14 bases in the middle. The germline V gene has CDR1 MNHNY and CDR2 SVGAGI (reference sequence). CDR3 nucleotides: TGTGCCAGCAGTTACCCCCACGGCCCTAATAACTATGGCTACACCTTC. This sequence encodes CASSYPHGPNNYGYTF.

This clone was observed a handful of times. The CDR3 sequence: CASERGSGANVLTF. The CDR3 DNA follows: TGTGCCTCAGAGCGGGGTTCTGGGGCCAACGTCCTGACTTTC. The rearrangement joins TRBV9 to TRBJ2-6; 7 bases are shared with TRBD2. V lost 10 bases, J lost 1 base, and 5 bases stayed unmatched. The CDR3 sequence is 14 residues long. The germline V gene encodes CDR1 SGDLS and CDR2 YYNGEE.

This chain uses TRBV7-9 with TRBJ2-1; D possibly corresponds to TRBD1 (7 bases). Trimming removed 5 bases from V and 13 bases from J, with 18 bases in between. Looked up from germline, CDR1 is SEHNR and CDR2 is FQNEAQ (reference sequence). This CDR3 has 13 residues. In nucleotides, the CDR3 is TGTGCCAGCAGCCCAACGGAGGGGACAGAACAGTTCTTC. Translated: CASSPTEGTEQFF.

This clone has a handful of counts. For the CDR3, the DNA is TGTGCCAGCAGCGTAGAGGCCAGGGGGTTATTTAGCACAGATACGCAGTATTTT. It specifies CASSVEARGLFSTDTQYF. The rearrangement links TRBV9 to TRBJ2-3, with 7 bases fitting TRBD1. The CDR3 consists of 18 residues. The J segment lost 0 bases and the V segment lost 0 bases, leaving 10 bases of the junction unmatched. Germline assignment: CDR1 SGDLS and CDR2 YYNGEE.

V gene TRBV5-4 combines with J gene TRBJ1-5; 7 nucleotides line up with TRBD1. The ends lost 3 bases at V and 0 bases at J; junction bases unmatched: 3. The length of the CDR3 is 15 residues. Germline V CDR1 and CDR2: SGHNT, YYREEE (reference sequence). As DNA, the CDR3 is TGTGCCAGCAGCTGGACAGGAAGTAGCAATCAGCCCCAGCATTTT. This sequence encodes CASSWTGSSNQPQHF.

The chain combines TRBV7-3 with TRBJ1-4, with no clear D. Trimming shortened V by 8 bases and J by 7 bases, and 8 bases separated the two germline ends. The CDR3 consists of 11 residues. Per germline, CDR1 SGHTA and CDR2 FQGTGA. The CDR3 region has the DNA TGTGCCAGCGGTAGGAGTGAAAAACTGTTTTTT. Its protein is CASGRSEKLFF.

Only a few counts were recorded for this clone. V is TRBV11-2 and J is TRBJ1-6; D gene uncertain. CDR1 is SGHAT, CDR2 FQNNGV, per germline. The CDR3 length is 13 residues. V gave up 5 bases and J gave up 11 bases, with 13 bases separating them. The CDR3 protein is CASSPTTRAPLHF. CDR3 DNA sequence: TGTGCCAGCAGCCCCACCACGCGGGCACCCCTCCACTTT. The entire variable domain, with the rest obtained from reference TRBV11-2 and TRBJ1-6, is as follows: EAGVAQSPRYKIIEKRQSVAFWCNPISGHATLYWYQQILGQGPKLLIQFQNNGVVDDSQLPKDRFSAERLKGVDSTLKIQPAKLEDSAVYLCASSPTTRAPLHFGNGTRLTVT.

This clone appeared once. V is TRBV20-1 and J is TRBJ1-2; D call uncertain. The germline V gene has CDR1 DFQATT and CDR2 SNEGSKA (reference sequence). Trimming cost V 6 bases and J 10 bases, with 9 bases left between them. The CDR3 consists of 9 residues. The CDR3 loop is CSALKDYTF. The CDR3 DNA sequence: TGCAGTGCCTTGAAGGACTACACCTTC.

The chain carries TRBV5-8 and TRBJ1-6; unclear D gene. V gave up 2 bases and J gave up 12 bases, with 15 bases separating them. Per the germline V gene, CDR1 is SGHTS and CDR2 is YDEGEE. There are 14 residues in the CDR3. CDR3 in amino acids: CASSLGVGVRPLHF. For the CDR3, the DNA is TGTGCCAGCAGCTTAGGAGTAGGCGTGCGACCCCTCCACTTT. The whole variable domain, filled in from reference TRBV5-8 and TRBJ1-6, reads EAGVTQSPTHLIKTRGQQATLRCSPISGHTSVYWYQQALGLGLQFLLWYDEGEERNRGNFPPRFSGRQFPNYSSELNVNALELEDSALYLCASSLGVGVRPLHFGNGTRLTVT.

There are a few counts of this clone. The genes are TRBV28 and TRBJ1-2, with D uncertain. This CDR3 contains 13 residues. Per the germline V gene, CDR1 is MDHEN and CDR2 is SYDVKM. Trimming took off 3 bases at V and 6 bases at J, with 11 bases between the two ends. The CDR3: CASSFLGIDGYTF. In nucleotides, the CDR3 is TGTGCCAGCAGTTTCCTGGGAATTGATGGCTACACCTTC.

The V gene is TRBV7-9, the J gene TRBJ1-6; D not certain. The germline V gene has CDR1 SEHNR and CDR2 FQNEAQ (reference sequence). The V and J ends lost 1 base and 12 bases respectively, with 13 bases between them. The CDR3 loop spans 14 amino acids. CDR3 in DNA: TGTGCCAGCAGCTTAGGAGTAGGCGTGCGACCCCTCCACTTT. This translates into CASSLGVGVRPLHF.

This chain joins TRBV7-6 and TRBJ2-7; D possibly corresponds to TRBD1 (5 bases). The V and J ends lost 4 bases and 3 bases respectively, with 10 bases between them. CDR1 SGHVS and CDR2 FNYEAQ come from the germline V gene. The CDR3 is made up of 13 amino acids. The CDR3 DNA reads as TGTGCCAGCAGCTGGGGCCCCAGCTACGAGCAGTACTTC. It yields the protein CASSWGPSYEQYF.

This clone was detected a few times. This chain uses TRBV15 with TRBJ2-1; tentatively, D is TRBD1 (5 bases). The CDR3 is made up of 16 amino acids. The V end lost 0 bases, the J end lost 9 bases, and 18 bases lay between the germline ends. Germline assignment: CDR1 LNHNV and CDR2 YYDKDF (reference sequence). The CDR3 coding sequence is TGTGCCACCAGCAGAGATTCGTCAGGGCACTTTAGTGAGCAGTTCTTC. Its protein product is CATSRDSSGHFSEQFF. The full variable domain, with the rest looked up from reference TRBV15 and TRBJ2-1, is DAMVIQNPRYQVTQFGKPVTLSCSQTLNHNVMYWYQQKSSQAPKLLFHYYDKDFNNEADTPDNFQSRRPNTSFCFLDIRSPGLGDTAMYLCATSRDSSGHFSEQFFGPGTRLTVL.

Only a few counts were recorded for this clone. The V and J genes are TRBV30 and TRBJ1-1; a weak D match, TRBD1 (5 bases). The germline CDR1 and CDR2 sequences are GTSNPN and SVGIG (reference sequence). The CDR3 spans 12 residues. V dropped 3 bases and J dropped 4 bases, with 9 bases sitting between them. CDR3 protein: CAWSVGGTEAFF. The CDR3 DNA reads TGTGCCTGGAGCGTCGGGGGCACTGAAGCTTTCTTT.

This chain links TRBV4-3 with TRBJ1-4, with D perhaps matching TRBD1 (5 bases). CDR1 is LGHNA and CDR2 is YSLEER in the germline V gene. The V gene lost 1 base and the J gene lost 7 bases, with 13 bases spanning the gap. This CDR3 contains 15 residues. The CDR3 DNA follows: TGCGCCAGCAGCCAAGGGCAGGGAGTGGCTGAAAAACTGTTTTTT. This sequence encodes CASSQGQGVAEKLFF.

This chain's CDR3 is CASSQGLARVTDTQYF. CDR3 sequence (DNA): TGTGCCAGCAGCCAAGGACTAGCGCGTGTCACAGATACGCAGTATTTT. The gene calls are TRBV4-2 and TRBJ2-3, with 8 bases aligning to TRBD2. The CDR3 is 16 residues long. V lost 1 base and J lost 2; bases outside the gene matches: 5. The germline V gene encodes CDR1 LGHNA and CDR2 YNFKEQ.

This chain uses TRBV5-1 with TRBJ2-1, with 8 positions matching TRBD1. Germline CDR1 and CDR2: SGHRS and YFSETQ. The CDR3 covers 15 residues. The J segment lost 7 bases and the V segment lost 0 bases, leaving 6 bases of the junction unmatched. In DNA, the CDR3 is TGCGCCAGCAGCTTGGGCCGGACAGGGTGGAATGAGCAGTTCTTC. As protein: CASSLGRTGWNEQFF.

The gene calls are TRBV7-9 and TRBJ2-5, with D perhaps given as TRBD1 or TRBD2 (7 bases each). Germline V gives CDR1 SEHNR, CDR2 FQNEAQ (reference sequence). Trimming cost V 2 bases and J 5 bases, with 15 bases left between them. The CDR3 is made up of 15 amino acids. The CDR3 protein is CASSLFQGGQETQYF. The CDR3 nucleotides are TGTGCCAGCAGCTTATTCCAGGGGGGGCAGGAGACCCAGTACTTC.

The rearrangement joins TRBV14 to TRBJ1-3; D not resolved. The CDR3 covers 17 residues. With 0 bases removed from V and 0 bases from J, the gap between germline ends came to 12 bases. Per the germline V gene, CDR1 is SGHDN and CDR2 is FVKESK. CDR3 in amino acids: CASSQDWYSGSGNTIYF. The CDR3, as DNA: TGTGCCAGCAGCCAAGATTGGTACAGCGGCTCTGGAAACACCATATATTTT.

The chain links TRBV19 to TRBJ1-5; 9 positions agree with TRBD1. This CDR3 is built from 14 residues. Trimming cost V 6 bases and J 6 bases; bases outside gene matches: 6. Germline assignment: CDR1 LNHDA and CDR2 SQIVND (reference sequence). The CDR3 DNA reads as TGTGCCAGTAGCCCGGACAGGGGTCTTCAGCCCCAGCATTTT. Protein: CASSPDRGLQPQHF.

CDR3 protein: CASSFEGGDIQYF. The CDR3 DNA sequence: TGTGCCAGCAGCTTCGAGGGGGGGGACATTCAGTACTTC. The chain couples TRBV7-8 to TRBJ2-4; possible D gene TRBD2, 7 bases. CDR1 and CDR2 (germline): SGHVS, FQNEAQ. V lost 3 bases to trimming and J lost 8 bases, with 11 bases between them. CDR3 length: 13 residues.

The V gene is TRBV11-2, the J gene TRBJ2-1; tentatively, D is TRBD2 (5 bases). Trimming removed 3 bases from V and 4 bases from J, with 7 bases in between. This CDR3 comprises 13 residues. Germline CDR1 is SGHAT and CDR2 is FQNNGV. For the CDR3, the DNA is TGTGCCAGCAGCTTCGGGGTATACAATGAGCAGTTCTTC. Encoded protein: CASSFGVYNEQFF.